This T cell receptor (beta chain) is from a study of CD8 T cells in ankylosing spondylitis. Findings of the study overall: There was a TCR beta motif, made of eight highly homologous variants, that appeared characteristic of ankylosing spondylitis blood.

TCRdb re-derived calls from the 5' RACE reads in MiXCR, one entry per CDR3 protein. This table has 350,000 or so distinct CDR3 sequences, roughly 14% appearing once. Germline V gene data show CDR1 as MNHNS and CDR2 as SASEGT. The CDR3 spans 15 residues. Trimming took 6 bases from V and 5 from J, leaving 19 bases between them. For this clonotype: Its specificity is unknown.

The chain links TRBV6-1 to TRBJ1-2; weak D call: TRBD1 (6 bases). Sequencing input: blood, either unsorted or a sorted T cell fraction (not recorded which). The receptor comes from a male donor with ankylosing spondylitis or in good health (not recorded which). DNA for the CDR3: TGTGCCAGCAGGGAGGGGGGGGTTACCATTTATGGCTACACCTTC. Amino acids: CASREGGVTIYGYTF.